Listed below are T cell receptor beta chains from one sample, sequenced in a study of shared clonotypes between healthy human individuals. Here immunoSEQ multiplex PCR was the method, and the copy in TCRdb shows in-frame clones only, minus some. The sample yields about 580,000 clones, roughly 98% seen once. Sequenced input: naive CD8+ T cells sorted from blood. Every receptor here comes from a young man in good health. Both conserved end residues are part of each CDR3. A D gene is named only where the DNA matches it firmly. The size entry is marked missing in some rows and otherwise reads once, few, many or a size class.

J,size,D,V,DNA,CDR3
TRBJ2-1,NA,NA,TRBV20-1,TGCAGTGCCCCCGAGGGGAATGAGCAGTTCTTC,CSAPEGNEQFF
TRBJ2-7,NA,NA,TRBV15,TGTGCCACCAGCAGAGTGACAGGAATGGGCGAGCAGTACTTC,CATSRVTGMGEQYF
TRBJ2-7,NA,NA,TRBV15,TGTGCCACCAGCAGAGGGTTGGGGCCTCAGTACGAGCAGTACTTC,CATSRGLGPQYEQYF
TRBJ2-1,NA,NA,TRBV21-1,NA,CASSKVGGGATYNEQFF
TRBJ2-7,NA,NA,TRBV29-1,TGCAGCGTTGAAGAGAGGGGGAGCTCCTACGAGCAGTACTTC,CSVEERGSSYEQYF
TRBJ2-7,NA,TRBD2,TRBV30,TGTGCCTGGAGGGGATGGACTAGCGGGAGGGGTAGCTCCTACGAGCAGTACTTC,CAWRGWTSGRGSSYEQYF
TRBJ2-7,NA,TRBD2,TRBV7-8,TGTGCCAGCAGCTTAGGGGGACTAGCGGGAGTCCACGAGCAGTACTTC,CASSLGGLAGVHEQYF
TRBJ2-2,NA,NA,TRBV29-1,TGCAGCGTTCGGACTGGAAACACCGGGGAGCTGTTTTTT,CSVRTGNTGELFF
TRBJ1-1,NA,NA,TRBV6-5,TGTGCCAGCAGTCCTCTCAACACTGAAGCTTTCTTT,CASSPLNTEAFF
TRBJ2-2,NA,TRBD1,TRBV7-3,TGTGCCAGCAGCACCGCAGGGGGCCCCGGGGAGCTGTTTTTT,CASSTAGGPGELFF
TRBJ1-5,once,NA,TRBV10-1,TGCGCCAGCAGTGAATCAGGGTACAATCAGCCCCAGCATTTT,CASSESGYNQPQHF
TRBJ2-1,NA,TRBD2,TRBV6-1,TGTGCCAGCAGTGATTCCCCAGCGGGAGTATTACAGTTCTTC,CASSDSPAGVLQFF
TRBJ2-5,NA,NA,TRBV27,TGTGCCAGCAGTTCTCACTTGCGGGGCCAAGAGACCCAGTACTTC,CASSSHLRGQETQYF
TRBJ2-7,NA,TRBD2,TRBV11-2,TGTGCCAGCAGCTTAGAACTAGCGGCATCCTACGAGCAGTACTTC,CASSLELAASYEQYF
TRBJ2-7,NA,NA,TRBV7-9,TGTGCCAGCAGAGAAACAGAACCCGGTGCCCAAGGCCCTTTCGAGCAGTACTTC,CASRETEPGAQGPFEQYF
TRBJ2-3,NA,NA,TRBV27,TGTGCCAGCAGTTTCACCCCAGATACGCAGTATTTT,CASSFTPDTQYF
TRBJ2-1,once,NA,TRBV7-9,TGTGCCAGCAGCTCATGGGACTCAAATGAGCAGTTCTTC,CASSSWDSNEQFF
TRBJ2-7,NA,NA,TRBV4-1,TGCGCCAGCAGCCAAGAGAGAGGGGACGGCGGCTACGAGCAGTACTTC,CASSQERGDGGYEQYF
TRBJ2-3,NA,TRBD2,TRBV7-3,TGTGCCAGCAGCTTCATAGCGGGAGAGACAGATACGCAGTATTTT,CASSFIAGETDTQYF
TRBJ2-7,NA,NA,TRBV5-1,TGCGCCAGCAGCTTGGTTGGAGGGAGCCCCCACGAGCAGTACTTC,CASSLVGGSPHEQYF
TRBJ1-2,NA,NA,TRBV10-3,TGTGCCATCAGTGACGGTCAGGCCGTAAACTATGGCTACACCTTC,CAISDGQAVNYGYTF
TRBJ1-5,NA,TRBD1,TRBV18,TGTGCCAGCTCACCCGGGACAGGACTTAATAGCAATCAGCCCCAGCATTTT,CASSPGTGLNSNQPQHF
TRBJ2-7,NA,TRBD1,TRBV7-6,TGTGCCAGCAGCATCGGACAGGGGGCTATTGAGCAGTACTTC,CASSIGQGAIEQYF
TRBJ2-7,NA,TRBD1,TRBV18,TGTGCCAGCTCAGCCCCGGGACAGGGGATGTTTAACGAGCAGTACTTC,CASSAPGQGMFNEQYF
TRBJ1-2,once,TRBD1,TRBV2,TGTGCCAGCAGTACGACAGGGGGCATATATGGCTACACCTTC,CASSTTGGIYGYTF
TRBJ2-7,once,NA,TRBV7-6,TGTGCCAGCAGCTTTGGTCTTTCTGGTTACGAGCAGTACTTC,CASSFGLSGYEQYF
TRBJ1-1,NA,NA,TRBV30,TGTGCCTGGAGTTATCTGATGAACACTGAAGCTTTCTTT,CAWSYLMNTEAFF
TRBJ2-1,NA,TRBD1,TRBV4-2,TGTGCCAGCAGCCAAGGACCGAGGGGGCAGGCCTACAATGAGCAGTTCTTC,CASSQGPRGQAYNEQFF
TRBJ1-1,once,NA,TRBV5-3,TGTGCCAGAAGCCCCACGGTTGGTGACACTGAAGCTTTCTTT,CARSPTVGDTEAFF
TRBJ2-1,NA,TRBD2,TRBV7-6,TGTGCCAGCAGCCCGCTAGCGGGAGGTAACAATGAGCAGTTCTTC,CASSPLAGGNNEQFF
TRBJ1-1,NA,NA,TRBV27,TGTGCCAGCAGTTTCGGGAACACTGAAGCTTTCTTT,CASSFGNTEAFF
TRBJ2-7,once,NA,TRBV27,TGTGCCAGCAGTTTTTTCGAAGGCTCCTACGAGCAGTACTTC,CASSFFEGSYEQYF
TRBJ2-1,NA,TRBD2,TRBV5-4,TGTGCCAGCAGCTTTTGGGGACTAGCGGAGCAGTTCTTC,CASSFWGLAEQFF
TRBJ2-2,NA,NA,TRBV13,TGTGCCAGCAGCTTAGGGCCGATTGCCACCGGGGAGCTGTTTTTT,CASSLGPIATGELFF
TRBJ2-7,NA,TRBD1,TRBV7-9,TGTGCCAGCAGCCCACAGGGGACAGGGGATTCCCCCTACGAGCAGTACTTC,CASSPQGTGDSPYEQYF
TRBJ2-7,NA,NA,TRBV7-9,TGTGCCAGCAGCTTAGTCATCTACGAGCAGTACTTC,CASSLVIYEQYF
TRBJ2-7,NA,NA,TRBV7-6,TGTGCCAGCAGCCTGGGGACCTACTACGAGCAGTACTTC,CASSLGTYYEQYF
TRBJ2-1,once,TRBD2,TRBV7-9,TGTGCCAGCAGCTTAGGCAGGACTAGCGGGAGCAATGAGCAGTTCTTC,CASSLGRTSGSNEQFF
TRBJ2-5,NA,NA,TRBV7-7,TGTGCTAGCAGCTTATATGTGGGGGAAGAGACCCAGTACTTC,CASSLYVGEETQYF
TRBJ2-7,once,TRBD2,TRBV14,TGTGCCAGCAGCCAAGGGGACTACTACGAGCAGTACTTC,CASSQGDYYEQYF
TRBJ2-7,NA,NA,TRBV27,TGTGCCAGCAGTTTGAGGGGCCAGTACGAGCAGTACTTC,CASSLRGQYEQYF
TRBJ2-1,NA,NA,TRBV5-4,TGTGCCAGCAGTTCCATTGAGGAGGGGGCCGATGAGCAGTTCTTC,CASSSIEEGADEQFF
TRBJ2-7,once,NA,TRBV19,TGTGCCAGTAGTCTTAGCGGCTCACTCTACGAGCAGTACTTC,CASSLSGSLYEQYF
TRBJ2-1,NA,NA,TRBV10-3,TGTGCCATCATGGACAGCTCCTACAATGAGCAGTTCTTC,CAIMDSSYNEQFF
TRBJ2-7,NA,TRBD1,TRBV4-3,TGCGCCAGCAGCCAAGGGACAGGGGGCACCTACGAGCAGTACTTC,CASSQGTGGTYEQYF
TRBJ2-7,NA,TRBD2,TRBV5-6,TGTGCCAGCAGCTGGGGGACTAGCGCGTCGTACGAGCAGTACTTC,CASSWGTSASYEQYF
TRBJ2-7,NA,NA,TRBV29-1,TGCAGCGTTGAGTCTGGGGGGACCTACTACGAGCAGTACTTC,CSVESGGTYYEQYF
TRBJ1-1,once,NA,TRBV7-9,TGTGCCAGCAGCGAACAGGCGGGGGCCGCAGAAGCTTTCTTT,CASSEQAGAAEAFF